Below, 27 T cell receptor beta chains from the same sample are listed, as sequenced in a study of early T cells in non-severe SARS-CoV-2 infection. TCRdb redid the calling of the 5' RACE reads with MiXCR, one entry per CDR3 protein. The sample holds about 100,000 distinct CDR3 sequences; about 12% are singletons and the top ten take 2% to 2.5%. Sequenced material: whole blood. The receptors were gathered from an adult who was a healthcare worker with PCR-confirmed SARS-CoV-2 infection or an uninfected control (not recorded which).

This clonotype came up many times. The V call is TRBV20-1, the J call TRBJ1-6; D remains unclear. The V gene's germline CDR1 is DFQATT and CDR2 SNEGSKA (reference sequence). Trimming left V 8 bases short and J 7 bases short, with 18 bases between. The CDR3 is 14 residues long. The CDR3: CSPILRQVNSPLHF. CDR3 coding DNA: TGCAGTCCCATTTTACGTCAGGTGAATTCACCCCTCCACTTT.

Ten or more counts support this clonotype. The chain links TRBV7-2 to TRBJ2-2, with D tentatively TRBD2 (5 bases). The CDR3 sequence is 16 residues long. In germline, CDR1 is SGHTA, CDR2 FQGNSA. The V end was cut by 5 bases, the J end by 6 bases, with 19 bases between. CDR3 protein: CASSTLGVGTAGELFF. In DNA form, the CDR3 reads TGTGCCAGCAGCACTCTGGGAGTGGGCACAGCCGGGGAGCTGTTTTTT.

In this sample, this clonotype turned up many times. This rearrangement joins TRBV12-3 or TRBV12-4 to TRBJ2-1; D gene uncertain. The CDR3 is 14 residues long. V was cut by 6 bases and J by 1 base, with 10 bases left in between. The CDR3 is CASSTLGSYNEQFF. CDR3 bases: TGTGCCAGCAGCACTCTAGGGTCCTACAATGAGCAGTTCTTC.

V gene TRBV9 combines with J gene TRBJ2-7, with D perhaps TRBD2 (6 bases). V dropped 1 base and J dropped 7 bases, with 15 bases sitting between them. This CDR3 region has 14 residues. Germline CDR1 is SGDLS and CDR2 is YYNGEE. CDR3 nucleotides: TGTGCCAGCAGCGTACATGCGGGGTCTTTGGAGCAGTACTTC. It translates to CASSVHAGSLEQYF. The full variable domain, its missing parts supplied by reference TRBV9 and TRBJ2-7, is DSGVTQTPKHLITATGQRVTLRCSPRSGDLSVYWYQQSLDQGLQFLIQYYNGEERAKGNILERFSAQQFPDLHSELNLSSLELGDSALYFCASSVHAGSLEQYFGPGTRLTVT.

In this sample, this clonotype turned up many times. The rearrangement links TRBV28 to TRBJ2-3; either TRBD1 or TRBD2 may supply D (5 bases each). The CDR3 is made up of 13 amino acids. V was pared by 5 bases and J by 8 bases, with 14 bases between. Germline V lookup: CDR1 MDHEN, CDR2 SYDVKM. The CDR3 nucleotides are TGTGCCAGCAGTATCCTGGGACCGGGTACGCAGTATTTT. Its translation is CASSILGPGTQYF.

In its sample, this clonotype was seen many times. The chain joins TRBV18 to TRBJ1-1; 10 nucleotides align to TRBD1. The CDR3 spans 17 residues. The germline CDR1 and CDR2 sequences are KGHSH and LQKENI. After removal of 2 bases from V and 3 bases from J, the junction contained 9 bases not matched to a gene. This CDR3 reads CASSPTMGQGTYTEAFF. CDR3 DNA sequence: TGTGCCAGCTCACCAACAATGGGACAGGGGACCTACACTGAAGCTTTCTTT.

The chain couples TRBV11-2 to TRBJ2-3, with TRBD1 identical over 9 bases. The CDR3 is 16 residues long. Trimming removed 5 bases from V and 0 bases from J; junction bases left unmatched: 6. Per germline, CDR1 SGHAT and CDR2 FQNNGV. CDR3 sequence reads: CASSIDRGISTDTQYF. CDR3 nucleotide sequence: TGTGCCAGCAGCATCGACAGGGGGATAAGCACAGATACGCAGTATTTT.

This clonotype occurred a few times. The chain employs TRBV6-1 and TRBJ1-1; D not resolved. CDR3 size: 14 residues. V lost 8 bases, J lost 0 bases, and 13 bases lay in between. Germline V gene lookup returns CDR1 MNHNS and CDR2 SASEGT. In DNA, the CDR3 is TGTGCCAGCCTAGAGCTATTCATGAACACTGAAGCTTTCTTT. Its translation is CASLELFMNTEAFF.

This clonotype was recorded at least ten times. V gene TRBV7-9 combines with J gene TRBJ2-1, with D uncertain. The length of the CDR3 is 14 residues. The germline CDR1 and CDR2 sequences are SEHNR and FQNEAQ (reference sequence). With 5 bases removed from V and 1 base from J, the gap between germline ends came to 9 bases. The DNA of the CDR3 is TGTGCCAGCAGCCACCGCACATCCTACAATGAGCAGTTCTTC. It specifies CASSHRTSYNEQFF.

The V and J genes are TRBV3-1 and TRBJ1-5, with D tentatively TRBD1 (6 bases). V lost 3 bases to trimming and J lost 0 bases, with 9 bases between them. Germline-derived CDR1 and CDR2 are LGHDT and YNNKEL (reference sequence). The CDR3 has 15 residues. CDR3: CASSQGGASNQPQHF. CDR3 nucleotide sequence: TGTGCCAGCAGCCAGGGGGGGGCTAGCAATCAGCCCCAGCATTTT.

The rearrangement uses TRBV27 and TRBJ2-7; no reliable D call. Trimming stripped 6 bases from V and 5 bases from J, with 17 bases between. The length of the CDR3 is 14 residues. In germline, CDR1 is MNHEY, CDR2 SMNVEV (reference sequence). The CDR3 loop is CASSPRRDRHEQYF. Here the CDR3 DNA reads TGTGCCAGCAGCCCACGGCGAGATCGACACGAGCAGTACTTC.

This clonotype appeared a few times. CDR3 bases: TGCAGCGCGGGTGCTAGCGGCACCGGGGAGCTGTTTTTT. Protein sequence: CSAGASGTGELFF. The chain carries TRBV29-1 and TRBJ2-2; 7 positions agree with TRBD2. V lost 7 bases, J lost 4 bases, and 6 bases stayed unmatched. There are 13 residues in the CDR3. CDR1 and CDR2 from the germline V gene are SQVTM and ANQGSEA.

This clonotype was recorded many times. One end of the junction fails to match germline, which may point to a read error. The rearrangement uses TRBV29-1 and TRBJ1-1; 7 positions agree with TRBD1. The length of the CDR3 is 12 residues. Germline assignment: CDR1 SQVTM and CDR2 ANQGSEA. CDR3 sequence: CSAEQGNAEAFF. DNA for the CDR3: TGCAGCGCCGAACAGGGGAACGCTGAAGCTTTCTTT.

This clonotype was seen many times. V usage is TRBV5-1 and J usage is TRBJ2-3; 7 bases line up with TRBD2. V shed 2 bases, J shed 2 bases, and the junction held 14 bases outside the gene matches. The V gene's germline CDR1 is SGHRS and CDR2 YFSETQ. The CDR3 is 18 residues long. This CDR3 is CASSFGPGQRELTDTQYF. CDR3 DNA: TGCGCCAGCAGCTTTGGGCCAGGCCAGCGGGAACTCACAGATACGCAGTATTTT.

In this sample, this clonotype turned up many times. The rearrangement joins TRBV5-1 to TRBJ2-2; D call uncertain. V dropped 0 bases and J dropped 4 bases, with 13 bases sitting between them. CDR1 is SGHRS, CDR2 YFSETQ, per germline. The CDR3 is 16 residues long. As DNA, the CDR3 is TGCGCCAGCAGCTTGGAGACACCCGGTGGCACCGGGGAGCTGTTTTTT. It specifies CASSLETPGGTGELFF.

This clonotype has more than one count but fewer than ten. The genes are TRBV20-1 and TRBJ2-7; unclear D gene. V was cut by 4 bases and J by 5 bases, with 15 bases left in between. Germline V gene lookup returns CDR1 DFQATT and CDR2 SNEGSKA (reference sequence). The CDR3 contains 13 residues. The CDR3 sequence: CSATPWQVHEQYF. The CDR3 bases are TGCAGTGCTACCCCATGGCAGGTCCACGAGCAGTACTTC.

This chain joins TRBV7-9 and TRBJ2-1; TRBD2 matches 9 bases. This CDR3 is built from 14 residues. The V segment lost 2 bases and the J segment 8 bases; nucleotides outside the gene matches: 4. Germline-derived CDR1 and CDR2 are SEHNR and FQNEAQ (reference sequence). The CDR3 DNA reads TGTGCCAGCAGCTTAAGCGGGGGGTTAGATGAGCAGTTCTTC. Translation gives CASSLSGGLDEQFF.

This chain links TRBV5-5 with TRBJ2-2, with no clear D. CDR1 and CDR2 from the germline V gene are SGHKS and YYEKEE (reference sequence). The CDR3 covers 16 residues. V lost 1 base, J lost 2 bases, and 12 bases lay in between. CDR3 residues: CASSLKRAQNTGELFF. In nucleotides, the CDR3 is TGTGCCAGCAGCTTGAAAAGGGCCCAAAACACCGGGGAGCTGTTTTTT.

The V and J genes are TRBV20-1 and TRBJ2-1; the match to TRBD1 covers 7 bases. V shed 6 bases and J 9 bases; nucleotides not matched to a gene: 14. This CDR3 region has 14 residues. Germline V gene data show CDR1 as DFQATT and CDR2 as SNEGSKA (reference sequence). CDR3 in DNA: TGCAGTGCCCCTAGACAGGGTAACCCCCCTGAGCAGTTCTTC. Translating it yields CSAPRQGNPPEQFF.

In its sample, this clonotype was seen many times. This chain links TRBV24-1 with TRBJ2-2, with TRBD2 matching over 7 bases. After removal of 3 bases from V and 4 bases from J, the junction contained 7 bases not matched to a gene. From germline, CDR1 is KGHDR and CDR2 SFDVKD. This CDR3 comprises 16 residues. Here the CDR3 reads CATSDRGEWITGELFF. The CDR3 coding sequence is TGTGCCACCAGTGATCGGGGGGAGTGGATCACCGGGGAGCTGTTTTTT.

This clonotype was counted only a few times. The rearrangement links TRBV20-1 to TRBJ2-1; 8 nucleotides agree with TRBD2. Germline lookup yields CDR1 DFQATT and CDR2 SNEGSKA (reference sequence). The ends lost 0 bases at V and 8 bases at J; junction bases unmatched: 9. The CDR3 has 15 residues. The DNA for the CDR3 is TGCAGTGCTAGAGATGTCCGGGGGGGCCGGTATGAGCAGTTCTTC. This sequence encodes CSARDVRGGRYEQFF.

With respect to this clonotype: The junction departs from the called germline gene at one end, perhaps through a read error. The chain carries TRBV11-2 and TRBJ1-5; the D is unclear. CDR1 is SGHAT, CDR2 FQNNGV, per germline. This CDR3 comprises 15 residues. CDR3 DNA: TGTGCCAGCAGCGTGGGGATCCTTAGCTATCAGCCCCAGCATTTT. Amino acid sequence: CASSVGILSYQPQHF.

This clonotype was seen a handful of times. The chain recombines TRBV7-8 with TRBJ2-1; tentatively, D is TRBD1 (6 bases). The CDR3 loop spans 15 amino acids. Germline V gene data show CDR1 as SGHVS and CDR2 as FQNEAQ. Trimming took 5 bases from V and 2 from J, leaving 13 bases between them. CDR3 amino acids: CASSASGTPYNEQFF. As DNA, the CDR3 is TGTGCCAGCAGCGCTTCCGGGACACCCTACAATGAGCAGTTCTTC.

This clonotype showed up just a few times. The chain uses TRBV5-1 and TRBJ2-5; 8 bases match TRBD1. This CDR3 is built from 14 residues. CDR1 and CDR2 from the germline V gene are SGHRS and YFSETQ. The J segment lost 4 bases and the V segment lost 4 bases, leaving 6 bases of the junction unmatched. The CDR3 sequence: CASSPGQGAETQYF. The CDR3 nucleotides are TGCGCCAGCAGCCCTGGACAGGGAGCAGAGACCCAGTACTTC. The full variable domain, in which reference TRBV5-1 and TRBJ2-5 provide the parts outside the CDR3, is KAGVTQTPRYLIKTRGQQVTLSCSPISGHRSVSWYQQTPGQGLQFLFEYFSETQRNKGNFPGRFSGRQFSNSRSEMNVSTLELGDSALYLCASSPGQGAETQYFGPGTRLLVL.

Ten or more counts support this clonotype. V and J are TRBV5-1 and TRBJ1-6; perhaps TRBD1 as D (6 bases). Deletions cut 4 bases from V and 8 bases from J, with 19 bases between. The CDR3 loop spans 16 amino acids. Germline V gives CDR1 SGHRS, CDR2 YFSETQ. The DNA of the CDR3 is TGCGCCAGCAGCCCCAATGCAGGGGTCAGGGATTCACCCCTCCACTTT. Encoded protein: CASSPNAGVRDSPLHF.

There are many counts of this clonotype. This rearrangement joins TRBV10-2 to TRBJ2-7; D unclear. The CDR3 has 19 amino acids. The V end lost 6 bases, the J end lost 0 bases, and 27 bases lay between the germline ends. Looked up from germline, CDR1 is WSHSY and CDR2 is SAAADI. The CDR3 nucleotides are TGCGCCAGCAGACCTAAACAAGGCGAACAAGTCAACAGCTCCTACGAGCAGTACTTC. Translating it yields CASRPKQGEQVNSSYEQYF.

This clonotype was picked up many times. The V gene is TRBV7-9, the J gene TRBJ2-1; 12 bases agree with TRBD1. Losses at the gene ends were 5 bases for V and 3 bases for J; bases not matched to a gene: 14. The germline CDR1 and CDR2 sequences are SEHNR and FQNEAQ (reference sequence). The CDR3 runs to 19 residues. The CDR3 loop reads CASSPPGQGAGGSYNEQFF. DNA for the CDR3: TGTGCCAGCAGCCCGCCGGGACAGGGGGCGGGGGGCAGCTACAATGAGCAGTTCTTC.